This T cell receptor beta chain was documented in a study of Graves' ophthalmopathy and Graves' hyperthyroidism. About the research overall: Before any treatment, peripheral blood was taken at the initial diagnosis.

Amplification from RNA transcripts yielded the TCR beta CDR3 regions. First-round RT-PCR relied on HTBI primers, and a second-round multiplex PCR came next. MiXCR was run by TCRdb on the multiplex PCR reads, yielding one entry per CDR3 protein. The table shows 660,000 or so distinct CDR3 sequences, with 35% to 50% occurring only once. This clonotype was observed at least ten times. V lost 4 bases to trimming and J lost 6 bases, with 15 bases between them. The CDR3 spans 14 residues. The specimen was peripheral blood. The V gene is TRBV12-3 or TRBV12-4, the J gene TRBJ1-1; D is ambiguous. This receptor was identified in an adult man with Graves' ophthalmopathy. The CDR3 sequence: CASSSQSGESEAFF. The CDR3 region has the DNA TGTGCCAGCAGTTCCCAGTCAGGCGAGTCTGAAGCTTTCTTT.